This record looks at one T cell receptor beta chain sequence and its context. Its specificity is unknown. The junction had 11 bases not matched to a gene; V was cut back by 10 bases and J by 10 bases. The CDR3 extends over 12 amino acids. Germline V CDR1 and CDR2: MDHEN, SYDVKM. The data are from a study of cytomegalovirus exposure and HLA in healthy donors. Study-level findings and limits: The study listed roughly 160 cytomegalovirus-associated TCR beta chains.

While the first cohort had fewer than 850 subjects, the donors belonged to the separate validation cohort of about 130 subjects. Sequencing used immunoSEQ multiplex PCR; TCRdb keeps in-frame clones, though not all of them. The table records under 250,000 clones, around 86% of them present only once. The material sequenced was PBMCs. The clonotype comes from a woman in her late teens or twenties in good health and CMV-seropositive. This chain joins TRBV28 and TRBJ2-3, with 7 bases aligning to TRBD1. CDR3 sequence (DNA): TGTGCCACCACGACAGGGTCCCGCTCGCAGTATTTT. It translates to CATTTGSRSQYF.